The T cell receptor beta chain described here comes from a study of immune heterogeneity within non-small cell lung tumors. Study-level background: The composition of the tumors was several squamous cell carcinomas, some 10 non-squamous carcinomas and 1 not otherwise specified.

The CDR3 is 14 amino acids. V dropped 4 bases and J dropped 3 bases, with 10 bases sitting between them. Germline CDR1 is LNHDA and CDR2 is SQIVND (reference sequence). At about 600 ng per sample, bulk tumor genomic DNA provided the template. While surgery was under way, several biopsies spaced far apart were taken per primary tumor. Newly diagnosed with untreated non-small cell lung cancer, the patients underwent curative surgery. Study-wide results and caveats: Some T-cell receptor beta clonotypes occurred at high frequency. These high-frequency clonotypes were largely distinct between individual patients. The study found identical dominant CDR3 beta clonotypes recurring across tumor sites within a patient, alongside site-unique high-frequency clones.

TCR beta CDR3 regions came from multiplex PCR with 32 forward V and 13 reverse J primers. TCRdb recomputed calls from the multiplex PCR reads with MiXCR, one row per CDR3 protein. The sample contains fewer than 4,500 distinct CDR3 sequences, under 30% of which appear only once. This clonotype rates as medium-sized. Its specificity is unknown. The sequence was obtained from a man between 50 and 59 years old with non-small cell lung cancer. Sequences were obtained from lung tumor tissue. The chain links TRBV19 to TRBJ1-3; weak D call: TRBD1 (6 bases). The CDR3 bases are TGTGCCAGTAGTACCGGACAGCTTGGAAACACCATATATTTT. Its protein is CASSTGQLGNTIYF.